This T cell receptor beta chain comes out of a study of alternative splicing in chronic myeloid leukemia remission (dated by TCRdb to 2020 to 2022). Background on the whole study: RNA sequencing was used to profile peripheral blood from chronic-phase CML patients at diagnosis and at remission, and the results were compared with those from healthy donors. In terms of female/male counts, the diagnosis samples were 11/5, the remission samples were 8/3 and the controls were 2/4. Median ages were 54 years at diagnosis, less than 60 at remission and roughly 37 for healthy controls. For diagnosis, remission and control samples alike, total RNA was extracted from peripheral blood mononuclear cells using Trizol.

General conclusions and limits of the study: Blood cell composition differed strongly by timepoint, shifting from myeloid progenitor enrichment at diagnosis to mature lymphoid enrichment at remission. At remission, blood cell composition was reshaped to resemble that of the lymphoid cell-enriched normal controls.

Note on this clonotype: The antigen it recognizes is unknown.

The library was obtained by bulk RNA-seq. The TruSeq Stranded RNA sample prep kit was used to generate libraries of poly-A-enriched mRNA from an input of approximately 0.9 ug total RNA. Every sample was sequenced in triplicate, with paired-end sequencing run on a HiSeq 2500. A read length of 125 nucleotides per mate was used for RNA-seq. Regarding the original processing steps: Reads were trimmed and aligned to hg38 using STAR v2.7, and quality control was done with FASTQC, RSeQC and multiqc. Salmon 0.14.1 was used to quantify gene expression levels as transcripts per million (TPM). The results of principal component analysis suggested that neither trial, library batch, sequencing batch, treatment regimen nor sex drove the transcriptomic profiles. TCRdb reanalyzed the reads, keeping one entry per CDR3 protein sequence and omitting DNA. The V and J calls come from TCRdb's annotation, not from the publication. The sample includes roughly 360 distinct CDR3 sequences, with roughly 95% observed a single time. In total, the top ten clones hold 7.5% to 9.5% of the sample.

The germline V gene gives CDR1 as SGHTA and CDR2 as FQGNSA. From the cysteine through the phenylalanine, the CDR3 covers 15 amino acids. Nucleotide data are not available. About 6 healthy donors provided peripheral blood as normal controls. The TCR originated in a person in their thirties or forties in good health. Here the chain combines TRBV7-2 and TRBJ2-3; the D call of TRBD2 rests on TCRdb alone, since no DNA is present to check it. The sample taken for sequencing was PBMCs. CDR3 protein: CASSPPSGRTDTQYF.